This T cell receptor (beta chain) was profiled in a study of blood T cells in healthy people across ages. Study results and caveats: Fewer expanded clones and more diversity marked long-lived versus aged donors. Diversity of TCR beta per million T cells declined in a roughly linear way with age.

Details on this clonotype: Its matching antigen is unknown.

The length of the CDR3 is 16 residues. The V gene lost 5 bases and the J gene lost 7 bases, with 23 bases spanning the gap. Germline values: CDR1 SGHTA, CDR2 FQGNSA. It was with a sample-barcoded 5' primer and a J-beta primer mix that a second PCR of roughly 7 to 12 cycles was run. Each CDR3 protein is one row after TCRdb ran MiXCR on the 5' RACE reads. This sample has around 1.5 million distinct CDR3 sequences, with 45% to 70% found just once. This rearrangement joins TRBV7-2 to TRBJ2-5, with a possible D match to TRBD1 (7 bases). The sample consisted of blood. This clonotype was sampled from a young man in good health. Here the CDR3 reads CASSPYRQGGRGTQYF. The CDR3 coding sequence is TGTGCCAGCAGCCCCTACCGACAGGGAGGAAGAGGGACCCAGTACTTC. The variable domain in full, with the rest retrieved from reference TRBV7-2 and TRBJ2-5, is GAGVSQSPSNKVTEKGKDVELRCDPISGHTALYWYRQSLGQGLEFLIYFQGNSAPDKSGLPSDRFSAERTGGSVSTLTIQRTQQEDSAVYLCASSPYRQGGRGTQYFGPGTRLLVL.